Below, 29 T cell receptor beta chains from the same sample are listed, as sequenced in a study of a mutant IDH1 vaccine in newly diagnosed glioma. Their target antigens are unknown. TCRdb keeps only in-frame clones here, not all; method: immunoSEQ multiplex PCR. The sample holds roughly 46,000 clones, approximately 84% seen once. Time point defined: week 47, end of study. Doses of 300 ug of mutant IDH1 20-mer peptide were given with topical imiquimod. Sequencing was performed on PBMCs, taken from a glioma patient whose treatment included an IDH1 peptide vaccine. The source of these receptors is a woman aged 25 to 39 with glioma. Some clones in this sample may be carry-over from other donors' samples.

This chain joins TRBV19 and TRBJ2-7; 11 bases agree with TRBD2. Germline V gene sequence: CDR1 LNHDA, CDR2 SQIVND (reference sequence). The CDR3 has 15 residues. Losses at the gene ends were 5 bases for V and 2 bases for J; bases not matched to a gene: 5. The CDR3 sequence is CASSSLAGGPYEQYF. CDR3 in DNA: TGTGCCAGTAGTTCCTTAGCGGGAGGGCCCTACGAGCAGTACTTC. Full variable domain (missing parts from reference TRBV19 and TRBJ2-7): DGGITQSPKYLFRKEGQNVTLSCEQNLNHDAMYWYRQDPGQGLRLIYYSQIVNDFQKGDIAEGYSVSREKKESFPLTVTSAQKNPTAFYLCASSSLAGGPYEQYFGPGTRLTVT.

This clone came up a few times. The chain is built from TRBV19 and TRBJ1-1; possible D gene TRBD1, 6 bases. V lost 0 bases to trimming and J lost 4 bases, with 27 bases between them. The CDR3 sequence is 20 residues long. CDR1 and CDR2 from the germline V gene are LNHDA and SQIVND (reference sequence). CDR3 sequence (DNA): TGTGCCAGTAGTATAGATATCTCCCAACAGGGAAGCAGCATCGGCACTGAAGCTTTCTTT. This gives the protein CASSIDISQQGSSIGTEAFF.

The chain employs TRBV9 and TRBJ1-3, with unresolved D. This CDR3 contains 13 residues. The germline V gene has CDR1 SGDLS and CDR2 YYNGEE. V lost 4 bases to trimming and J lost 2 bases, with 7 bases between them. The CDR3 nucleotides are TGTGCCAGCAGCCTCGGCGCTGGAAACACCATATATTTT. This translates into CASSLGAGNTIYF. The full variable domain, with the rest looked up from reference TRBV9 and TRBJ1-3, is DSGVTQTPKHLITATGQRVTLRCSPRSGDLSVYWYQQSLDQGLQFLIQYYNGEERAKGNILERFSAQQFPDLHSELNLSSLELGDSALYFCASSLGAGNTIYFGEGSWLTVV.

The rearrangement links TRBV10-3 to TRBJ2-4; 11 bases agree with TRBD2. The germline CDR1 and CDR2 sequences are ENHRY and SYGVKD. The length of the CDR3 is 20 residues. The ends lost 6 bases at V and 0 bases at J; junction bases unmatched: 16. CDR3 in DNA: TGTGCCATCAGCCCCTCTAGACTAGCGGGAACGGCGATAGCCAAAAACATTCAGTACTTC. Its protein product is CAISPSRLAGTAIAKNIQYF.

V usage is TRBV13 and J usage is TRBJ1-2; maybe TRBD1 (6 bases). Trimming pared 2 bases from V and 5 bases from J, leaving 21 bases between. The CDR3 contains 17 residues. Germline V CDR1 and CDR2: PRHDT, FYEKMQ (reference sequence). The CDR3 loop is CASSLLHHRSRGYGYTF. The CDR3 DNA is TGTGCCAGCAGCTTACTACATCACCGATCGAGGGGGTATGGCTACACCTTC.

V usage is TRBV6-5 and J usage is TRBJ2-1; TRBD2 aligns across 11 bases. There are 12 residues in the CDR3. The junction had 6 bases not matched to a gene; V was cut back by 6 bases and J by 14 bases. From germline, CDR1 is MNHEY and CDR2 SVGAGI. CDR3 residues: CASSQTSGIEFF. The CDR3 DNA reads TGTGCCAGCAGCCAGACTAGCGGGATTGAGTTCTTC.

The chain uses TRBV5-6 and TRBJ2-7, with 8 bases aligning to TRBD1. The junction had 11 bases not matched to a gene; V was cut back by 4 bases and J by 2 bases. CDR1 SGHDT and CDR2 YYEEEE come from the germline V gene. The CDR3 has 16 amino acids. CDR3 DNA: TGTGCCAGCAGCCGATTGGACAGGGCACCTACCTACGAGCAGTACTTC. This gives the protein CASSRLDRAPTYEQYF.

J is TRBJ2-7 and V is TRBV5-3; 7 positions match TRBD1. TRBV5-3 is sorted into the ORF group, with uncertain function. V trimming: 3 bases; J trimming: 0 bases; junction bases outside the gene matches: 12. CDR3 length: 17 residues. CDR3 DNA sequence: TGTGCCAGAAGCTCCGACAGGGACCCCCTCTTCTCCTACGAGCAGTACTTC. This encodes CARSSDRDPLFSYEQYF.

This chain connects TRBV15 to TRBJ2-7; TRBD2 is a possible D gene (6 bases). Germline V lookup: CDR1 LNHNV, CDR2 YYDKDF (reference sequence). The CDR3 is made up of 14 amino acids. The V end lost 3 bases, the J end lost 5 bases, and 14 bases lay between the germline ends. CDR3 DNA sequence: TGTGCCACCAGCAGCGGGACTCTCACCCACGAGCAGTACTTC. Its translation is CATSSGTLTHEQYF.

This clone was picked up a small number of times. The rearrangement uses TRBV29-1 and TRBJ2-4; 10 bases agree with TRBD2. Unmatched junction bases numbered 21, after V lost 6 bases and J lost 4 bases. The CDR3 runs to 19 residues. Germline V CDR1 and CDR2: SQVTM, ANQGSEA. The CDR3 region is CSVRGVASGRDVSKNIQYF. The CDR3 DNA reads TGCAGCGTGAGGGGTGTGGCTAGCGGGAGAGATGTGTCTAAAAACATTCAGTACTTC. Drawing the rest from reference TRBV29-1 and TRBJ2-4, the complete variable domain is SAVISQKPSRDICQRGTSLTIQCQVDSQVTMMFWYRQQPGQSLTLIATANQGSEATYESGFVIDKFPISRPNLTFSTLTVSNMSPEDSSIYLCSVRGVASGRDVSKNIQYFGAGTRLSVL.

This CDR3 reads CALNRVGLGETQYF. CDR3 nucleotide sequence: TGTGCCTTGAACAGGGTTGGGTTAGGGGAGACCCAGTACTTC. The rearrangement links TRBV30 to TRBJ2-5; D may be TRBD1 (6 bases). In germline, CDR1 is GTSNPN, CDR2 SVGIG (reference sequence). CDR3 length: 14 residues. The ends were cut back, 7 bases at V and 5 bases at J, with 20 bases in the middle.

The J gene is TRBJ2-1, the V gene TRBV30; 9 bases map to TRBD1. The V and J ends lost 3 bases and 5 bases, in that order; junction bases with no gene match: 8. This CDR3 spans 15 amino acids. Germline V gene sequence: CDR1 GTSNPN, CDR2 SVGIG (reference sequence). This CDR3 reads CAWRDGTGRNNEQFF. Here the CDR3 DNA reads TGTGCCTGGAGGGACGGGACAGGGAGAAACAATGAGCAGTTCTTC.

V and J are TRBV27 and TRBJ1-2, with 11 bases matching TRBD1. Germline CDR1 is MNHEY and CDR2 is SMNVEV (reference sequence). J was trimmed by 5 bases and V by 5 bases; bases with no gene match: 10. The CDR3 runs 16 residues. The CDR3 DNA follows: TGTGCCAGCAGTCCGGGACAGGGGGGGCCTAGGTATGGCTACACCTTC. Translating gives CASSPGQGGPRYGYTF.

This sequence joins TRBV29-1 and TRBJ2-7, with 10 bases identical to TRBD2. This CDR3 spans 15 amino acids. Germline CDR1 SQVTM, CDR2 ANQGSEA. V lost 5 bases to trimming and J lost 2 bases; unmatched junction nucleotides: 9. The CDR3 sequence: CSVRRKREGPYEQYF. Here the CDR3 DNA reads TGCAGCGTTCGTCGGAAGCGGGAGGGCCCCTACGAGCAGTACTTC.

The CDR3, as DNA: TGTGCCAGCTCACCAAAATCAGGTGGGAGCCCGTACGAGCAGTACTTC. Translated, it gives CASSPKSGGSPYEQYF. This chain connects TRBV18 to TRBJ2-7, with D maybe TRBD2 (5 bases). The CDR3 totals 16 residues. CDR1 and CDR2 from the germline V gene are KGHSH and LQKENI. The V and J ends lost 2 bases and 4 bases respectively, with 18 bases between them.

The chain combines TRBV5-6 with TRBJ2-1; D uncertain. Trimming took off 1 base at V and 3 bases at J, with 8 bases between the two ends. There are 14 residues in the CDR3. Germline V gene sequence: CDR1 SGHDT, CDR2 YYEEEE. DNA of the CDR3: TGTGCCAGCAGCTTGTACGGTAACTACAATGAGCAGTTCTTC. Translation gives CASSLYGNYNEQFF.

The chain is built from TRBV19 and TRBJ1-1; 9 nucleotides line up with TRBD1. The CDR3 loop spans 15 amino acids. Germline V gene data show CDR1 as LNHDA and CDR2 as SQIVND (reference sequence). The junction had 7 bases not matched to a gene; V was cut back by 2 bases and J by 6 bases. CDR3 protein: CASSIWGQGSPEAFF. In DNA form, the CDR3 reads TGTGCCAGTAGTATATGGGGACAGGGCTCCCCTGAAGCTTTCTTT.

The V call is TRBV5-1, the J call TRBJ1-2; 9 positions match TRBD1. In germline, CDR1 is SGHRS, CDR2 YFSETQ. V shed 4 bases, J shed 6 bases, and the junction held 13 bases outside the gene matches. This CDR3 region has 16 residues. The CDR3 region has the DNA TGCGCCAGCAGCCACCTATCCGCGGACAGGGGAAATGGCTACACCTTC. Encoded protein: CASSHLSADRGNGYTF.

The chain uses TRBV4-2 and TRBJ2-1; the D gene is possibly TRBD2 (6 bases). V was shortened by 2 bases and J by 7 bases, with 15 bases between the two germline ends. Germline loops: CDR1 LGHNA, CDR2 YNFKEQ. This CDR3 has 15 residues. The CDR3 DNA is TGTGCCAGCAGCCAAAAGGGCGGGGTTGGGAATGAGCAGTTCTTC. It translates to CASSQKGGVGNEQFF.

This clone was seen just once. The chain is built from TRBV2 and TRBJ2-1, with 8 positions matching TRBD2. After removal of 4 bases from V and 4 bases from J, the junction contained 3 bases not matched to a gene. This CDR3 comprises 14 residues. Germline CDR1 SNHLY, CDR2 FYNNEI. Here the CDR3 reads CASSGSSGYNEQFF. The CDR3 region has the DNA TGTGCCAGCAGTGGGTCTAGCGGGTACAATGAGCAGTTCTTC.

This rearrangement joins TRBV9 to TRBJ1-2, with 8 bases matching TRBD1. The V gene's germline CDR1 is SGDLS and CDR2 YYNGEE. Germline trimming cut 4 bases from V and 5 bases from J; bases unmatched to any gene: 7. The CDR3 extends over 14 amino acids. CDR3 amino acids: CASSPDDRGYGYTF. Written as DNA, the CDR3 is TGTGCCAGCAGCCCCGACGACAGGGGATATGGCTACACCTTC.

This chain connects TRBV7-6 to TRBJ1-1; perhaps TRBD1 as D (6 bases). Germline CDR1 SGHVS, CDR2 FNYEAQ. The CDR3 extends over 11 amino acids. V was shortened by 8 bases and J by 5 bases, with 9 bases between the two germline ends. CDR3 bases: TGTGCCAGCGCCAGGGGTACTGAAGCTTTCTTT. Translated, it gives CASARGTEAFF.

The gene calls are TRBV30 and TRBJ1-1; 7 bases match TRBD1. The length of the CDR3 is 13 residues. Trimming at V came to 8 bases and at J to 1 base, leaving 7 bases not matched to a gene. CDR1 and CDR2 from the germline V gene are GTSNPN and SVGIG (reference sequence). In nucleotides, the CDR3 is TGTGCCCGTACAGGGGTGGCGAACACTGAAGCTTTCTTT. Translating it yields CARTGVANTEAFF.

By share, this clone counts as medium-sized (0.01 to 0.1%). Within the sample, other DNA sequences also encode this same CDR3. This chain uses TRBV2 with TRBJ1-1; 7 positions match TRBD1. The V gene's germline CDR1 is SNHLY and CDR2 FYNNEI. V gave up 6 bases and J gave up 4 bases; unmatched junction bases: 5. The CDR3 totals 13 residues. The CDR3 loop reads CASSGEGATEAFF. The DNA for the CDR3 is TGTGCCAGCAGCGGCGAGGGGGCCACTGAAGCTTTCTTT.

This clone has a handful of counts. This chain connects TRBV5-5 to TRBJ1-6; D uncertain. Between the trimmed V and J ends, which lost 0 bases and 6 bases, there was a span of 10 bases. CDR1 and CDR2 (germline): SGHKS, YYEKEE (reference sequence). This CDR3 contains 15 residues. CDR3 bases: TGTGCCAGCAGCTTGGCCGCACCCAGTAATTCACCCCTCCACTTT. This gives the protein CASSLAAPSNSPLHF.

This clone was observed a handful of times. The chain links TRBV11-2 to TRBJ1-1; TRBD1 matches 8 bases. V shed 5 bases and J 0 bases; nucleotides not matched to a gene: 2. CDR1 SGHAT and CDR2 FQNNGV come from the germline V gene. This CDR3 is 14 amino acids long. The CDR3 bases are TGTGCCAGCAGCGCGACAGGGGTGAACACTGAAGCTTTCTTT. Translated, it gives CASSATGVNTEAFF.

The CDR3 is CASSGTLGSGEQYF. CDR3 DNA: TGTGCCAGCAGTGGGACCTTGGGTAGCGGCGAGCAGTACTTC. The V gene is TRBV2, the J gene TRBJ2-7; D is possibly TRBD2 (6 bases). The CDR3 is 14 amino acids. The V end lost 4 bases, the J end lost 6 bases, and 16 bases lay between the germline ends. CDR1 is SNHLY, CDR2 FYNNEI, per germline.

The genes are TRBV18 and TRBJ1-1; TRBD1 aligns across 8 bases. Germline trimming cut 0 bases from V and 6 bases from J; bases unmatched to any gene: 9. This CDR3 has 16 amino acids. The V gene's germline CDR1 is KGHSH and CDR2 LQKENI. As DNA, the CDR3 is TGTGCCAGCTCACCACCGCAAGGACAGGGTAGTCCTGAAGCTTTCTTT. This encodes CASSPPQGQGSPEAFF.

The gene calls are TRBV11-2 and TRBJ2-7; a weak D match, TRBD2 (6 bases). Trimming pared 5 bases from V and 6 bases from J, leaving 23 bases between. The CDR3 runs 16 residues. CDR1 is SGHAT and CDR2 is FQNNGV in the germline V gene. The CDR3 DNA is TGTGCCAGCAGCCCAATCGGGGAACTAGCACGCCGCGAGCAGTACTTC. Its protein product is CASSPIGELARREQYF.